This TCR beta chain was documented in a study of PD-L1 blockade in urothelial cancer. The overall study: About 90% of the roughly 30 patients were men who had bladder-origin urothelial cancer. Median T cell yield per blood sample was over 140,000 cells.

This clone was recorded once. CDR1 and CDR2 from the germline V gene are LNHDA and SQIVND (reference sequence). J lost 4 bases, V lost 5 bases, and 7 bases had no gene match. This CDR3 is 15 amino acids long. The assay was immunoSEQ multiplex PCR, and TCRdb's table has in-frame clones only and misses some. The data show some 79,000 clones, over 80% seen once. A total of 1 to 8 samples per patient were collected pretreatment and on-treatment. Sequencing used PBMCs, obtained around atezolizumab (anti-PD-L1) treatment. The V gene is TRBV19, the J gene TRBJ2-1; TRBD2 matches at 8 bases. This TCR was sampled from a man aged 70 or older with urothelial cancer. DNA for the CDR3: TGTGCCAGTAGTTCTCTAGCGGGCCCTTACAATGAGCAGTTCTTC. Amino acid sequence: CASSSLAGPYNEQFF. Full variable domain (rest looked up from reference TRBV19 and TRBJ2-1): DGGITQSPKYLFRKEGQNVTLSCEQNLNHDAMYWYRQDPGQGLRLIYYSQIVNDFQKGDIAEGYSVSREKKESFPLTVTSAQKNPTAFYLCASSSLAGPYNEQFFGPGTRLTVL.